Following are 16 T cell receptor beta chains from one sample sequenced in a study of CD8 T cells in Susac syndrome. An input of about 0.5 to 1 ug of RNA was subjected to reverse transcription using random hexamers. TCRdb reprocessed the immunoSEQ multiplex PCR reads with MiXCR, giving one entry per CDR3 protein. Found here are 180,000 or so distinct CDR3 sequences, 90% to 96% of them singletons; the top ten hold 0.093%. Sequencing was done on a sample of CD4+ T cells from PBMCs. The source is a human donor with multiple sclerosis.

The chain uses TRBV16 and TRBJ1-2, with D unclear. The length of the CDR3 is 11 residues. V was cut by 2 bases and J by 8 bases, with 6 bases left in between. In germline, CDR1 is KGHSY, CDR2 FQNENV. CDR3 nucleotide sequence: TGTGCCAGCAGCCAACAGACCGGCTACACCTTC. Residues: CASSQQTGYTF.

The J gene is TRBJ1-6, the V gene TRBV3-1; D not certain. Trimming pared 3 bases from V and 10 bases from J, leaving 10 bases between. CDR1 and CDR2 from the germline V gene are LGHDT and YNNKEL (reference sequence). CDR3 length: 13 residues. The CDR3 DNA reads as TGTGCCAGCAGCCAGTACCCCGACTCACCCCTCCACTTT. Translated: CASSQYPDSPLHF.

V is TRBV20-1 and J is TRBJ2-1, with D perhaps matching TRBD1 (5 bases). The CDR3 has 12 amino acids. The germline gives CDR1 DFQATT, CDR2 SNEGSKA (reference sequence). With 5 bases removed from V and 9 bases from J, the gap between germline ends came to 14 bases. CDR3 in amino acids: CSAWGPDSEQFF. In DNA form, the CDR3 reads TGCAGTGCTTGGGGCCCCGACAGTGAGCAGTTCTTC.

The chain recombines TRBV28 with TRBJ2-5; no clear D gene. With 6 bases removed from V and 2 bases from J, the gap between germline ends came to 13 bases. The CDR3 covers 14 residues. CDR1 MDHEN and CDR2 SYDVKM come from the germline V gene. This CDR3 reads CASSRRRIQETQYF. Written as DNA, the CDR3 is TGTGCCAGCAGCCGGAGACGGATACAAGAGACCCAGTACTTC. Complete variable domain (other parts from reference TRBV28 and TRBJ2-5): DVKVTQSSRYLVKRTGEKVFLECVQDMDHENMFWYRQDPGLGLRLIYFSYDVKMKEKGDIPEGYSVSREKKERFSLILESASTNQTSMYLCASSRRRIQETQYFGPGTRLLVL.

This clonotype was counted a single time. The chain has TRBV20-1 and TRBJ1-2; D possibly corresponds to TRBD1 (5 bases). This CDR3 has 15 residues. The germline CDR1 and CDR2 sequences are DFQATT and SNEGSKA (reference sequence). The CDR3 DNA is TGCAGCCACGACGGGACGGCGGAGGGGTGGTATGGCTACACCTTC. Translated, it gives CSHDGTAEGWYGYTF.

The chain combines TRBV29-1 with TRBJ2-6; D uncertain. The CDR3 has 13 amino acids. CDR1 is SQVTM and CDR2 is ANQGSEA in the germline V gene. V was trimmed by 6 bases and J by 4 bases, leaving 10 bases between them. The CDR3 protein is CSVRQFGANVLTF. CDR3 nucleotide sequence: TGCAGCGTGCGGCAGTTCGGGGCCAACGTCCTGACTTTC.

The gene calls are TRBV12-3 or TRBV12-4 and TRBJ2-7, with 9 bases lining up with TRBD1. The CDR3 contains 18 residues. V lost 2 bases, J lost 1 base, and 12 bases stayed unmatched. In nucleotides, the CDR3 is TGTGCCAGCAGTTTAATGGGTCGGAGGGGACAGGGATCCTACGAGCAGTACTTC. Amino acids: CASSLMGRRGQGSYEQYF.

This clonotype was picked up one time. The CDR3 DNA is TGCGCCAGCAGCCACCGAGTTAGAAGCGGGGGCGCGGGGGATACGCAGTATTTT. Amino acid sequence: CASSHRVRSGGAGDTQYF. The chain links TRBV4-3 to TRBJ2-3, with 8 bases fitting TRBD2. This CDR3 contains 18 residues. The germline gives CDR1 LGHNA, CDR2 YSLEER. With 3 bases clipped from V and 6 bases from J, the junction kept 17 bases outside the gene matches.

The chain joins TRBV6-2 or TRBV6-3 to TRBJ1-6; D gene uncertain. Trimming stripped 0 bases from V and 8 bases from J, with 8 bases between. Germline CDR1 reads MNHEY; CDR2 reads SVGEGT. This CDR3 spans 14 amino acids. CDR3 bases: TGTGCCAGCAGTTACTCCTTCTCGGATTCACCCCTCCACTTT. Its translation: CASSYSFSDSPLHF.

The rearrangement joins TRBV3-1 to TRBJ1-1, with TRBD1 identical over 8 bases. The CDR3 runs 17 residues. V lost 0 bases to trimming and J lost 1 base; unmatched junction nucleotides: 7. The V gene's germline CDR1 is LGHDT and CDR2 YNNKEL (reference sequence). In nucleotides, the CDR3 is TGTGCCAGCAGCCAAGATCTCTTCAGGGGGCCGAACACTGAAGCTTTCTTT. Protein sequence: CASSQDLFRGPNTEAFF.

This clonotype was seen just once. The chain joins TRBV3-1 to TRBJ1-2, with D maybe TRBD1 (6 bases). CDR1 is LGHDT and CDR2 is YNNKEL in the germline V gene (reference sequence). This CDR3 spans 12 amino acids. V lost 4 bases and J 6 bases, leaving 9 bases between the germline ends. CDR3 loop: CASSRTENGYTF. CDR3 DNA: TGTGCCAGCAGCCGGACAGAAAATGGCTACACCTTC.

The J gene is TRBJ2-5, the V gene TRBV5-1; no reliable D call. The CDR3 covers 15 residues. CDR1 and CDR2 (germline): SGHRS, YFSETQ. Trimming removed 0 bases at V and 5 bases at J, with 14 bases between. CDR3 nucleotide sequence: TGCGCCAGCAGCTTGGGATCTATGGAGAGCGAGACCCAGTACTTC. Its translation: CASSLGSMESETQYF. The full variable domain, completed using reference TRBV5-1 and TRBJ2-5, is KAGVTQTPRYLIKTRGQQVTLSCSPISGHRSVSWYQQTPGQGLQFLFEYFSETQRNKGNFPGRFSGRQFSNSRSEMNVSTLELGDSALYLCASSLGSMESETQYFGPGTRLLVL.

CDR3 nucleotide sequence: TGTGCCAGCACCTCCTCGGGCGGTAGCAATCAGCCCCAGCATTTT. This codes for CASTSSGGSNQPQHF. The V gene is TRBV2, the J gene TRBJ1-5; D is unresolved. Trimming took off 7 bases at V and 0 bases at J, with 13 bases between the two ends. The CDR3 covers 15 residues. Germline loops: CDR1 SNHLY, CDR2 FYNNEI.

The J gene is TRBJ2-3, the V gene TRBV20-1, with D possibly being TRBD1 or TRBD2 (5 bases each). The CDR3 totals 15 residues. The V gene lost 5 bases and the J gene lost 0 bases, with 15 bases spanning the gap. Germline CDR1 and CDR2: DFQATT and SNEGSKA (reference sequence). CDR3 sequence (DNA): TGCAGTGCTTCTTCGGGACCTTATAGCACAGATACGCAGTATTTT. Encoded protein: CSASSGPYSTDTQYF.

The J gene is TRBJ1-1, the V gene TRBV27; 11 bases line up with TRBD1. J was trimmed by 6 bases and V by 5 bases; bases with no gene match: 5. This CDR3 contains 14 residues. CDR1 is MNHEY, CDR2 SMNVEV, per germline (reference sequence). CDR3 in amino acids: CASSPGQGAAEAFF. Here the CDR3 DNA reads TGTGCCAGCAGTCCCGGACAGGGGGCAGCTGAAGCTTTCTTT.

The chain recombines TRBV12-3 or TRBV12-4 with TRBJ2-3, with D possibly TRBD2 on 6 matching bases. This CDR3 has 14 amino acids. V gave up 10 bases and J gave up 2 bases, with 16 bases separating them. CDR3 region: CATLRDSPTDTQYF. The CDR3 DNA sequence: TGTGCCACCCTCCGGGACTCCCCCACAGATACGCAGTATTTT.